This T cell receptor beta chain came from a study of blood T cell repertoires in COVID-19. J gave up 5 bases and V 0 bases, and 12 bases lay outside the gene matches. The CDR3 contains 19 residues. The V gene's germline CDR1 is LNHDA and CDR2 SQIVND (reference sequence). Some clones are missing from TCRdb's copy, which holds only in-frame ones; the method was immunoSEQ multiplex PCR. This table holds over 100,000 clones, 90% to 95% found once. The TCR comes from a human donor in a cohort sampled during active COVID-19. The gene calls are TRBV19 and TRBJ2-2; 10 bases line up with TRBD2. The sample taken for sequencing was peripheral blood. Here the CDR3 reads CASSIDQSLAGVRTGELFF. CDR3 nucleotides: TGTGCCAGTAGTATAGATCAGAGTCTAGCGGGAGTCCGAACCGGGGAGCTGTTTTTT.